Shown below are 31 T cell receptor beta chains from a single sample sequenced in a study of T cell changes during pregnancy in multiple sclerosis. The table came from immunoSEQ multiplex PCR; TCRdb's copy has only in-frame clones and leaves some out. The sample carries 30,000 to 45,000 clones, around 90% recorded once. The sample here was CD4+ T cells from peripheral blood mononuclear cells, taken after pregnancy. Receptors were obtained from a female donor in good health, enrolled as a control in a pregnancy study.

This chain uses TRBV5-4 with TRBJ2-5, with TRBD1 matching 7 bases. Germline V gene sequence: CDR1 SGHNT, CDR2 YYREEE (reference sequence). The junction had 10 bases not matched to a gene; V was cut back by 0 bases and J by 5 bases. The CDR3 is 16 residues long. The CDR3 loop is CASSLGLVVGQETQYF. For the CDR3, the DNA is TGTGCCAGCAGCTTGGGGCTAGTTGTGGGACAGGAGACCCAGTACTTC.

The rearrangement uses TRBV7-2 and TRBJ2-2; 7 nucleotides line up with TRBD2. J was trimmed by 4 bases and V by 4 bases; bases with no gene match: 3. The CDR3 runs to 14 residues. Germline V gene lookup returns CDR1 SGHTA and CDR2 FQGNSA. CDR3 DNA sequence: TGTGCCAGCAGCTGGGGCGGGAGCACCGGGGAGCTGTTTTTT. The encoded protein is CASSWGGSTGELFF.

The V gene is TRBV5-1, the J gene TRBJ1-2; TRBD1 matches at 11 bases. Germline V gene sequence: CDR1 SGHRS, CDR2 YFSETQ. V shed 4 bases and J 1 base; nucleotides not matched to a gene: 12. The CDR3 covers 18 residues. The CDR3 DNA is TGCGCCAGCAGCAACTCCGGGACAGGGGGTAGATTTAACTATGGCTACACCTTC. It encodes CASSNSGTGGRFNYGYTF.

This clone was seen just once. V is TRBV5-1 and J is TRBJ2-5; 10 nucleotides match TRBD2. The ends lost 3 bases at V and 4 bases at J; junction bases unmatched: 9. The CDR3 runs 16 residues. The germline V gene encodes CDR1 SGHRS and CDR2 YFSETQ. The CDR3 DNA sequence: TGCGCCAGCAGCTCGTACGAGACTAGCGGGCTAGAGACCCAGTACTTC. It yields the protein CASSSYETSGLETQYF.

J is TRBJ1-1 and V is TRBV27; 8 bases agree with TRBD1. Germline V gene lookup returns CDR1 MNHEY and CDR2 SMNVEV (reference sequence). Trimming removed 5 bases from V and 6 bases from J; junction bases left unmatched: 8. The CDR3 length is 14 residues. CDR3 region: CASSPRTGTSEAFF. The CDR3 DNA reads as TGTGCCAGCAGTCCGAGGACAGGGACTTCTGAAGCTTTCTTT.

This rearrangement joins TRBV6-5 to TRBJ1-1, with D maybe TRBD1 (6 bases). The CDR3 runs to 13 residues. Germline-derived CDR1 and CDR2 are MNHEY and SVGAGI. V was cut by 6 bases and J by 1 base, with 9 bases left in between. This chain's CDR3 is CASRLGQNTEAFF. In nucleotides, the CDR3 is TGTGCCAGCAGGCTGGGACAGAACACTGAAGCTTTCTTT.

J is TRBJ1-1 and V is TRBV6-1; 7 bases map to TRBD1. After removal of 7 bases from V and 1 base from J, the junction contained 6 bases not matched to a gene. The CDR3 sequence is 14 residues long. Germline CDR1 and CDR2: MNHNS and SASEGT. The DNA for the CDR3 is TGTGCCAGCAAATGGGGACAGTCGAACACTGAAGCTTTCTTT. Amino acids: CASKWGQSNTEAFF.

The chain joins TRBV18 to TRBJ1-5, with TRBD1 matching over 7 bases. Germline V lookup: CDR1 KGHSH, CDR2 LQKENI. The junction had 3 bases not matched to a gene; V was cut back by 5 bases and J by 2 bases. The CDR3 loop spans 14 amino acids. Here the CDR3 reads CASSSTGGNQPQHF. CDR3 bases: TGTGCCAGCTCATCCACAGGGGGCAATCAGCCCCAGCATTTT. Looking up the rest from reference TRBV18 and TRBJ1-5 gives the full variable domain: NAGVMQNPRHLVRRRGQEARLRCSPMKGHSHVYWYRQLPEEGLKFMVYLQKENIIDESGMPKERFSAEFPKEGPSILRIQQVVRGDSAAYFCASSSTGGNQPQHFGDGTRLSIL.

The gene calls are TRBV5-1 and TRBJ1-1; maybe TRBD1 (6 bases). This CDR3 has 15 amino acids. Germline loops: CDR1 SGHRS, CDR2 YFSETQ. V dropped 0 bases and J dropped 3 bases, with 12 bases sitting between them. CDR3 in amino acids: CASSLGTVVHTEAFF. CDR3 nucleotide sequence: TGCGCCAGCAGCTTGGGGACAGTCGTCCACACTGAAGCTTTCTTT.

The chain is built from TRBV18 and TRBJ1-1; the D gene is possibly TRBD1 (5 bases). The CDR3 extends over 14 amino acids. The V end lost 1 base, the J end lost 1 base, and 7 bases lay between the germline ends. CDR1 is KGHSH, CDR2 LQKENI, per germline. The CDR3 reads CASSPLQENTEAFF. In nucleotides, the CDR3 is TGTGCCAGCTCACCACTACAGGAGAACACTGAAGCTTTCTTT.

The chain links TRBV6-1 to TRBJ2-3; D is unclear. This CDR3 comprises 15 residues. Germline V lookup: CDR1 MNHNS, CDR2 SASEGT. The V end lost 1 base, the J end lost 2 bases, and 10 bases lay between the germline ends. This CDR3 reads CASSEVPQITDTQYF. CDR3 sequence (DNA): TGTGCCAGCAGTGAAGTGCCACAAATCACAGATACGCAGTATTTT.

CDR3 nucleotides: TGCAGCGTTCGTACTAGCGGGGGGAAAGAGACCCAGTACTTC. It codes for CSVRTSGGKETQYF. The V call is TRBV29-1, the J call TRBJ2-5, with TRBD2 identical over 12 bases. CDR3 length: 14 amino acids. Germline loops: CDR1 SQVTM, CDR2 ANQGSEA. Unmatched junction bases numbered 4, after V lost 5 bases and J lost 3 bases.

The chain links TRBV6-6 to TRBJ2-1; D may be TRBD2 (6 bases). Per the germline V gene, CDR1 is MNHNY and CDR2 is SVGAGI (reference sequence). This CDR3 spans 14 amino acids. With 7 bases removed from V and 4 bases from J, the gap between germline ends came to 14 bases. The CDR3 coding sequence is TGTGCCAGCACCACCCCGGGGGAATACAATGAGCAGTTCTTC. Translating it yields CASTTPGEYNEQFF.

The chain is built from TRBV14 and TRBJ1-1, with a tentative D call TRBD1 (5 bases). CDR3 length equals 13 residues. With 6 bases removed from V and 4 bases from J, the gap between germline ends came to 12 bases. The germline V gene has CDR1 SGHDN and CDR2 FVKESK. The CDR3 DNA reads TGTGCCAGCAGTCGGAAAAGGGGCACTGAAGCTTTCTTT. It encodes CASSRKRGTEAFF.

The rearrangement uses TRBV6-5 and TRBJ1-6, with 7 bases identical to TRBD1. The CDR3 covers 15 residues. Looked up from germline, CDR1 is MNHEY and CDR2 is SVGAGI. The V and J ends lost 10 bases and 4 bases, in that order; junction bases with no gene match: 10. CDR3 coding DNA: TGTGCCACCCATGGGACAGTTTTATATAATTCACCCCTCCACTTT. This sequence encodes CATHGTVLYNSPLHF.

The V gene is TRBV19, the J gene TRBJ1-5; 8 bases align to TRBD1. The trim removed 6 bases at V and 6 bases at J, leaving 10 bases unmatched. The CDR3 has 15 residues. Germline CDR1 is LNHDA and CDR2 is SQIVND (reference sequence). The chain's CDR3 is CASSASGQGGQPQHF. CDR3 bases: TGTGCCAGTAGCGCCTCAGGACAGGGTGGTCAGCCCCAGCATTTT.

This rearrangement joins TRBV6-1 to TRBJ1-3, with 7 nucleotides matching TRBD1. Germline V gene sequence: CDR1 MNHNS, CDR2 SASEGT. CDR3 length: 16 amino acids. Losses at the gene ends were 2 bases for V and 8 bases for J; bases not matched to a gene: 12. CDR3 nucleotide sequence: TGTGCCAGCAGTGAAATCGGGCCAGGGGGTAGGGACACCATATATTTT. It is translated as CASSEIGPGGRDTIYF.

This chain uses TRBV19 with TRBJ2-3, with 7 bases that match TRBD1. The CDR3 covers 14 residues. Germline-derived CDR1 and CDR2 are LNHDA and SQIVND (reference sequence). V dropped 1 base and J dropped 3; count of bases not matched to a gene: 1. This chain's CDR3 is CASSIGQGTDTQYF. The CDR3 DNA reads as TGTGCCAGTAGTATAGGACAGGGAACAGATACGCAGTATTTT. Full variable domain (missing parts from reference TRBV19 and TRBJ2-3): DGGITQSPKYLFRKEGQNVTLSCEQNLNHDAMYWYRQDPGQGLRLIYYSQIVNDFQKGDIAEGYSVSREKKESFPLTVTSAQKNPTAFYLCASSIGQGTDTQYFGPGTRLTVL.

The CDR3 loop reads CAWSVLLPSGMETQYF. As DNA, the CDR3 is TGTGCCTGGAGTGTATTGCTGCCTAGCGGGATGGAGACCCAGTACTTC. The V gene is TRBV30, the J gene TRBJ2-5; 9 nucleotides match TRBD2. The J segment lost 5 bases and the V segment lost 0 bases, leaving 10 bases of the junction unmatched. Germline CDR1 reads GTSNPN; CDR2 reads SVGIG (reference sequence). The CDR3 loop spans 16 amino acids.

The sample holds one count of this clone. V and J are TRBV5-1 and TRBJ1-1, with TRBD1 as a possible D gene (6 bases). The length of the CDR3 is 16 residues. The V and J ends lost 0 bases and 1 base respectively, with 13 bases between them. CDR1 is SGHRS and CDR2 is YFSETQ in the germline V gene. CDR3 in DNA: TGCGCCAGCAGCTTGGCGGGGGGCGCAAGGAACACTGAAGCTTTCTTT. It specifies CASSLAGGARNTEAFF.

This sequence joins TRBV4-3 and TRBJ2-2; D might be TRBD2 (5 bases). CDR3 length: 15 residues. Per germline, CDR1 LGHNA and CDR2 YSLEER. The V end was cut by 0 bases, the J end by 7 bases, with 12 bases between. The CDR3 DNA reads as TGCGCCAGCAGCCAAGATTTGGCGGGTGGCGGGGAGCTGTTTTTT. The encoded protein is CASSQDLAGGGELFF.

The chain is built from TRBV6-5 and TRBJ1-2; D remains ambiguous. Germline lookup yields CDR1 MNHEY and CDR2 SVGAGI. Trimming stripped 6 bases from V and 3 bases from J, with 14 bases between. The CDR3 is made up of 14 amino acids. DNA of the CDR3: TGTGCCAGCAGCTCAACCGACACTTACTATGGCTACACCTTC. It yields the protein CASSSTDTYYGYTF.

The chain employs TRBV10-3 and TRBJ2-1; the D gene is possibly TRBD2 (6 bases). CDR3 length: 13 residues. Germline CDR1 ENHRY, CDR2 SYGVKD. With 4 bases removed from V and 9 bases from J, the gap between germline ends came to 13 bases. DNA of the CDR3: TGTGCCATCAGTGGGAGGGACGTAAGTGAGCAGTTCTTC. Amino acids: CAISGRDVSEQFF.

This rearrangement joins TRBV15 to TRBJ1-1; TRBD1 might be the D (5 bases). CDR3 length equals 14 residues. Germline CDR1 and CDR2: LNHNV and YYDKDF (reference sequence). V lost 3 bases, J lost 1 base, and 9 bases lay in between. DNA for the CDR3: TGTGCCACCAGCAGTCTCGACAGGAACACTGAAGCTTTCTTT. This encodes CATSSLDRNTEAFF.

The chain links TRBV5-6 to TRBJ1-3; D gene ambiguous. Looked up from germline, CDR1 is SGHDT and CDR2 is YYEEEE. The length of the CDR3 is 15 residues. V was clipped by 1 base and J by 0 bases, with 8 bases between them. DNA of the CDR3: TGTGCCAGCAGCTTGCACCGGAGCTCTGGAAACACCATATATTTT. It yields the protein CASSLHRSSGNTIYF.

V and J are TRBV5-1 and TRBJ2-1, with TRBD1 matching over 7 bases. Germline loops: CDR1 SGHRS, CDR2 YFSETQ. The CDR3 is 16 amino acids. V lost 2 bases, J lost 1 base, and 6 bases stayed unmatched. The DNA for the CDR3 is TGCGCCAGCAGCTTAACAGGGGACGTATCCTACAATGAGCAGTTCTTC. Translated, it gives CASSLTGDVSYNEQFF.

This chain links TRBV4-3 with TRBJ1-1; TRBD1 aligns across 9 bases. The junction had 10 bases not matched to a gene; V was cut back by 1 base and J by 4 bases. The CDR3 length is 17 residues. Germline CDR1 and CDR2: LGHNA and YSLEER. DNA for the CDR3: TGCGCCAGCAGCCAAGTGGGACAGGGTGATCGTGTCACTGAAGCTTTCTTT. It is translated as CASSQVGQGDRVTEAFF.

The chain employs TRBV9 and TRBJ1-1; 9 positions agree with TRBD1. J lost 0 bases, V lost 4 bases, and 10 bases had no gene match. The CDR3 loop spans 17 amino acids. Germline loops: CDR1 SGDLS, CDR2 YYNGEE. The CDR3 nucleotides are TGTGCCAGCAGCAAACTCCGGGACAGGGCCATGAACACTGAAGCTTTCTTT. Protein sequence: CASSKLRDRAMNTEAFF.

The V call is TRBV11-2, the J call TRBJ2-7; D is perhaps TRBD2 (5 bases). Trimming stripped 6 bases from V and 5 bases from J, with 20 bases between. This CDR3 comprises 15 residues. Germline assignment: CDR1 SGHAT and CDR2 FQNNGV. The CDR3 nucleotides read TGTGCCAGCAGGCCCATGACCGGGATCTCTGACGAGCAGTACTTC. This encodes CASRPMTGISDEQYF.

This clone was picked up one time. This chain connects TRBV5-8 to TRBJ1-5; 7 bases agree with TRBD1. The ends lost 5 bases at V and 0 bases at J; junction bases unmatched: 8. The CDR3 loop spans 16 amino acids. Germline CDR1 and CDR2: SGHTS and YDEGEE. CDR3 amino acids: CASRLRQGTSNQPQHF. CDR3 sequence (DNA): TGTGCCAGCAGACTTAGACAGGGTACTAGCAATCAGCCCCAGCATTTT.

CDR3 loop: CASSPWQGDTGELFF. In DNA, the CDR3 is TGTGCCAGCTCACCTTGGCAGGGCGACACCGGGGAGCTGTTTTTT. The J gene is TRBJ2-2, the V gene TRBV18, with D possibly being TRBD1 (5 bases). Trimming shortened V by 3 bases and J by 3 bases, and 11 bases separated the two germline ends. The CDR3 runs 15 residues. Germline V gives CDR1 KGHSH, CDR2 LQKENI.